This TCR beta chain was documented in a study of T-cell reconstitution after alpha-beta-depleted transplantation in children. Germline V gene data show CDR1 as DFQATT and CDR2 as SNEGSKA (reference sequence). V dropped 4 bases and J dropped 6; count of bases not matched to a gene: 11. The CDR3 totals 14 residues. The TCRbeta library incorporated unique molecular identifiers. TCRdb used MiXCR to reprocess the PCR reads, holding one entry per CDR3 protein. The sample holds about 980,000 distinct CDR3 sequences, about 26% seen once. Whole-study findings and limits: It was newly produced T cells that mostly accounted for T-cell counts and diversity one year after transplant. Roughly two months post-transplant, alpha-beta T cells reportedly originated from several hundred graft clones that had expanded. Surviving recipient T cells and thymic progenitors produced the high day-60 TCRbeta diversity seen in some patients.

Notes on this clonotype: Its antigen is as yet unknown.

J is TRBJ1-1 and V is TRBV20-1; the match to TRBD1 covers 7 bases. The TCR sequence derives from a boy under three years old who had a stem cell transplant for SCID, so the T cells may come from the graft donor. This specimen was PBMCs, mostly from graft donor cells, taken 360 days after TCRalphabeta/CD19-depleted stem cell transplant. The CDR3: CSANLRTGGSEAFF. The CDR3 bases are TGCAGTGCTAATTTACGGACAGGTGGATCTGAAGCTTTCTTT.